This TCR beta chain was identified in a study of T cell responses to AZD1222 COVID-19 vaccine. Study as a whole: Second-dose timings of about 4 or about 12 weeks were pooled. Study-level results: Among spike-specific TCRs, nearly half reportedly target unmutated variant regions. AZD1222 recipients seropositive at baseline numbered only 6 or 7.

This clone appeared a few times. Its antigen is unknown. Germline lookup yields CDR1 MNHEY and CDR2 SMNVEV (reference sequence). V lost 8 bases to trimming and J lost 5 bases, with 9 bases between them. The CDR3 runs to 11 residues. Profiling relied on immunoSEQ multiplex PCR, and the TCRdb table lists in-frame clones only, not all of them. The data show 100,000 or so clones, with 87% seen just once and about 2.9% held by the top ten. This clonotype originated in an adult in good health. The rearrangement uses TRBV27 and TRBJ1-1, with D uncertain. The material was peripheral blood, obtained on day 0 of AZD1222 vaccination. CDR3 DNA: TGTGCCAGCCTTGACCGGACTGAAGCTTTCTTT. The encoded protein is CASLDRTEAFF.